The source of this T cell receptor beta chain is a study of STAT3 mutations in large granular lymphocyte leukemia. Study outcomes and limitations: After therapy, about 35% of the 18 patients switched clonotypes, all new clones STAT3 wild type. In several patients, dominant TCR clone burden exceeded STAT3 mutant burden, suggesting STAT3 mutation arose secondarily. In T-cell large granular lymphocyte leukemia, about half of patients showed multiple immunodominant subclonotypes.

CDR1 is MNHEY and CDR2 is SMNVEV in the germline V gene (reference sequence). The CDR3 runs 15 residues. Trimming left V 1 base short and J 0 bases short, with 9 bases between. Points on this clone: The antigen remains undetermined.

Assay: immunoSEQ multiplex PCR; the TCRdb copy retains only in-frame clones and omits some. This sample carries roughly 46,000 clones, around 80% of them seen once, and the ten largest clones take less than 0.55%. This TCR was sampled from a human donor with T large granular lymphocyte leukemia. Some clones in this sample may be carry-over from other donors' samples. Sequenced: PBMCs. The J gene is TRBJ1-1, the V gene TRBV27; D possibly corresponds to TRBD1 (5 bases). The CDR3 region is CASSLYGTMNTEAFF. The CDR3 DNA reads TGTGCCAGCAGTTTATACGGGACCATGAACACTGAAGCTTTCTTT.